The 15 T cell receptor beta chains below all came from one sample that was sequenced in a study of molecular identifiers for immune sequencing clone quantification. TCRdb redid the calling of the PCR reads with MiXCR, one entry per CDR3 protein. The sample contains approximately 100,000 distinct CDR3 sequences, roughly 34% of which appear only once. What was sequenced was naive CD8+ T cells from blood, with Jurkat cell RNA spiked in. This sample's subset: FACS-sorted CD8+CD4-CCR7+CD45RA+ naive T cells. The receptor source for this set is a human donor in good health. Some libraries in this study had Jurkat cell RNA spiked in.

The V and J genes are TRBV7-9 and TRBJ1-2, with D perhaps matching TRBD1 (5 bases). V lost 5 bases to trimming and J lost 8 bases, with 15 bases between them. There are 13 residues in the CDR3. The germline gives CDR1 SEHNR, CDR2 FQNEAQ (reference sequence). CDR3 nucleotide sequence: TGTGCCAGCAGCATAGGAGGGGTTTTAGGCTACACCTTC. Translation: CASSIGGVLGYTF.

The sample holds a few counts of this clonotype. The chain has TRBV7-8 and TRBJ2-3, with TRBD2 matching 10 bases. CDR3 length equals 21 residues. V trimming: 5 bases; J trimming: 2 bases; junction bases outside the gene matches: 22. CDR1 is SGHVS and CDR2 is FQNEAQ in the germline V gene. The CDR3 here is CASSRRPGLAGALGFTDTQYF. CDR3 nucleotide sequence: TGTGCCAGCAGCCGACGCCCCGGGCTAGCGGGAGCCCTGGGGTTCACAGATACGCAGTATTTT.

Concerning this clonotype itself: As the CDR3 is not closed by the conserved phenylalanine or tryptophan, this likely results from a read error. Because the CDR3's place on the DNA is in doubt, the DNA is left out and the CDR3 is given as listed by TCRdb. The chain links TRBV20-1 to TRBJ2-7; the D call in the table, TRBD2, was not verified against the DNA. Germline V gives CDR1 DFQATT, CDR2 SNEGSKA (reference sequence). The CDR3 length equals 12 residues, ends included. The CDR3 reads CSARIGRSELYI.

This clonotype was found a few times. This chain connects TRBV4-2 to TRBJ2-5; 7 bases align to TRBD1. J was trimmed by 5 bases and V by 6 bases; bases with no gene match: 6. Per the germline V gene, CDR1 is LGHNA and CDR2 is YNFKEQ. This CDR3 region has 13 residues. CDR3 residues: CASSLGGAETQYF. For the CDR3, the DNA is TGTGCCAGCAGTTTAGGGGGCGCCGAGACCCAGTACTTC.

This clonotype has a count of ten or more. This rearrangement joins TRBV14 to TRBJ2-7; D might be TRBD1 (6 bases). CDR3 size: 14 residues. Germline V gene lookup returns CDR1 SGHDN and CDR2 FVKESK. The germline V and J ends were trimmed by 2 bases and 7 bases, with 15 bases remaining between them. This chain's CDR3 is CASSQWDTPGEQYF. CDR3 coding DNA: TGTGCCAGCAGCCAATGGGACACCCCTGGGGAGCAGTACTTC. Filled out from reference TRBV14 and TRBJ2-7, the complete variable domain reads EAGVTQFPSHSVIEKGQTVTLRCDPISGHDNLYWYRRVMGKEIKFLLHFVKESKQDESGMPNNRFLAERTGGTYSTLKVQPAELEDSGVYFCASSQWDTPGEQYFGPGTRLTVT.

By share of the sample, this clonotype is medium-sized (0.01 to 0.1%). V and J are TRBV5-6 and TRBJ2-7; 9 bases line up with TRBD1. Germline CDR1 and CDR2: SGHDT and YYEEEE. This CDR3 is 14 amino acids long. V was clipped by 0 bases and J by 5 bases; unmatched bases: 3. CDR3 loop: CASSLGTGDHEQYF. CDR3 DNA: TGTGCCAGCAGCTTGGGGACAGGGGACCACGAGCAGTACTTC.

The chain recombines TRBV5-4 with TRBJ2-2; tentative D call: TRBD1 (5 bases). This CDR3 is 13 amino acids long. CDR1 and CDR2 from the germline V gene are SGHNT and YYREEE (reference sequence). V gave up 7 bases and J gave up 0 bases, with 7 bases separating them. For the CDR3, the DNA is TGTGCCAGCCGGACAACGAACACCGGGGAGCTGTTTTTT. It specifies CASRTTNTGELFF.

The chain has TRBV29-1 and TRBJ2-1, with no clear D. This CDR3 comprises 11 residues. Germline V lookup: CDR1 SQVTM, CDR2 ANQGSEA. V shed 5 bases and J shed 6 bases, with 8 bases lying between them. The CDR3 DNA follows: TGCAGCGTTTACCAGCGCAATGAGCAGTTCTTC. Amino acid sequence: CSVYQRNEQFF.

This clonotype was seen a handful of times. The chain is built from TRBV13 and TRBJ2-7; TRBD2 agrees at 9 bases. J gave up 0 bases and V 5 bases, and 2 bases lay outside the gene matches. The CDR3 contains 14 residues. The V gene's germline CDR1 is PRHDT and CDR2 FYEKMQ (reference sequence). The CDR3 spells CASSVAGVSYEQYF. CDR3 coding DNA: TGTGCCAGCAGCGTAGCGGGAGTCTCCTACGAGCAGTACTTC. The full variable domain, rest sourced from reference TRBV13 and TRBJ2-7, is AAGVIQSPRHLIKEKRETATLKCYPIPRHDTVYWYQQGPGQDPQFLISFYEKMQSDKGSIPDRFSAQQFSDYHSELNMSSLELGDSALYFCASSVAGVSYEQYFGPGTRLTVT.

On this clonotype itself: This may be a read error, as it is one base from a much larger clone. The chain employs TRBV6-5 and TRBJ2-1; unclear D gene. Germline CDR1 reads MNHEY; CDR2 reads SVGAGI. The CDR3 length is 11 residues. The CDR3, as DNA: TGTGTCAGCATGGAGTACAATGAGCAGTTCTTC. Its translation is CVSMEYNEQFF.

The V and J genes are TRBV12-3 or TRBV12-4 and TRBJ2-7; either TRBD1 or TRBD2 may supply D (5 bases each). V gave up 4 bases and J gave up 2 bases, with 15 bases separating them. CDR3 length: 15 residues. This CDR3 reads CASSSLRGSPYEQYF. The CDR3 coding sequence is TGTGCCAGCAGTTCACTCCGGGGCAGCCCCTACGAGCAGTACTTC.

This sequence joins TRBV3-1 and TRBJ2-3, with 12 bases aligning to TRBD2. This CDR3 has 18 amino acids. From germline, CDR1 is LGHDT and CDR2 YNNKEL (reference sequence). Trimming removed 0 bases from V and 8 bases from J; junction bases left unmatched: 12. In DNA form, the CDR3 reads TGTGCCAGCAGCCAAGATTGGCCTAGCGGGAGGGCTCTCCTTACGCAGTATTTT. It codes for CASSQDWPSGRALLTQYF.

Worth noting for this clonotype: This may arise from a read error, as a much more abundant clone is one base away. No conserved phenylalanine or tryptophan ends this CDR3, so it is likely a read error. This chain joins TRBV2 and TRBJ2-3; D is perhaps TRBD2 (5 bases). CDR1 is SNHLY and CDR2 is FYNNEI in the germline V gene. Trimming cost V 4 bases and J 6 bases, with 14 bases left between them. This CDR3 is built from 14 residues. The CDR3 region has the DNA TGTGCCAGCAGTGGGGCGGGTTCGGTGGATACGCAGTATTTA. The encoded protein is CASSGAGSVDTQYL.

This clonotype was picked up one time. The rearrangement uses TRBV27 and TRBJ2-7, with 7 nucleotides matching TRBD2. V trimming: 6 bases; J trimming: 9 bases; junction bases outside the gene matches: 5. From germline, CDR1 is MNHEY and CDR2 SMNVEV (reference sequence). The CDR3 length is 11 residues. CDR3 nucleotides: TGTGCCAGCAGGACGGGGGGAGCGCAGTACTTC. This translates into CASRTGGAQYF.

A note on this clonotype: Relative to the germline gene, one junction end is altered; a read error may explain this. The genes are TRBV28 and TRBJ1-6; no reliable D call. The CDR3 has 14 residues. Per germline, CDR1 MDHEN and CDR2 SYDVKM. CDR3 bases: TGTGCCAGCAGTGGGGTCAGAAATAATTCACCCCTCCTCTTT. It is translated as CASSGVRNNSPLLF.